This is a list of T cell receptor beta chains from one sample in a study of immune heterogeneity within non-small cell lung tumors. A single record per CDR3 protein comes from TCRdb applying MiXCR to the multiplex PCR reads. The sample lists 30,000 to 40,000 distinct CDR3 sequences, around 30% seen once, with 3% to 4.5% in the top ten. Sample: lung tumor tissue. The receptor source for this set is a man aged 35-49 years with non-small cell lung cancer. Each CDR3 is given with its conserved first and last residue. D genes are given only for firm matches. Not all rows give a size; the values are once, few, many and, for expanded clones, a class.

many | TRBD1 | TRBJ2-7 | TRBV7-8 | CASSLAGQGGYEQYF | TGTGCCAGCAGCTTAGCCGGACAGGGTGGGTACGAGCAGTACTTC
many | NA | TRBJ1-6 | TRBV27 | CASSPRQYSPLHF | TGTGCCAGCTCACCCCGTCAGTATTCACCCCTCCACTTT
many | NA | TRBJ1-6 | TRBV20-1 | CSARGGGSDNSPLHF | TGCAGTGCTAGAGGGGGTGGGTCAGATAATTCACCCCTCCACTTT
many | NA | TRBJ1-4 | TRBV19 | CASSRQLFEGLFF | TGTGCCAGTAGTCGGCAGCTATTTGAGGGACTGTTTTTT
NA | NA | TRBJ2-2 | TRBV19 | CASSMSNSGTGELFF | TGTGCCAGTAGTATGTCGAACTCGGGCACCGGGGAGCTGTTTTTT
few | TRBD2 | TRBJ2-1 | TRBV6-1 | CASRALAGGSYNEQFF | TGTGCCAGCAGGGCACTAGCGGGAGGTTCCTACAATGAGCAGTTCTTC
many | TRBD2 | TRBJ2-7 | TRBV6-2/TRBV6-3 | CASSKISGSYEQYF | TGTGCCAGCAGTAAAATTAGCGGGAGCTACGAGCAGTACTTC
NA | NA | TRBJ2-2 | TRBV7-3 | CASSLGGTNTGELFF | TGTGCCAGCAGCTTAGGCGGGACGAACACCGGGGAGCTGTTTTTT
many | TRBD1 | TRBJ2-7 | TRBV19 | CASKSTGISYEQYF | TGTGCCAGTAAATCGACAGGGATCTCCTACGAGCAGTACTTC
many | NA | TRBJ2-7 | TRBV20-1 | CSATTGGGIDEQYF | TGCAGTGCTACAACGGGAGGGGGCATCGACGAGCAGTACTTC
medium-sized | NA | TRBJ2-6 | TRBV27 | CASTLRGSGGANVLTF | TGTGCCAGCACCTTGAGGGGGTCGGGAGGGGCCAACGTCCTGACTTTC
many | TRBD2 | TRBJ2-7 | TRBV5-6 | CASSLETSGLRGQYF | TGTGCCAGCAGCTTGGAGACTAGCGGGCTACGGGGGCAGTACTTC
many | NA | TRBJ1-1 | TRBV5-5 | CASRERTASGEAFF | TGTGCCAGCAGAGAACGGACTGCTTCGGGTGAAGCTTTCTTT
medium-sized | TRBD1 | TRBJ2-7 | TRBV12-5 | CASGWTGLNEQYF | TGTGCTAGTGGTTGGACAGGGCTCAACGAGCAGTACTTC
medium-sized | NA | TRBJ2-1 | TRBV19 | CASKGATGQYNEQFF | TGTGCCAGTAAGGGAGCCACCGGGCAGTACAATGAGCAGTTCTTC
NA | TRBD2 | TRBJ2-5 | TRBV2 | CVSSGGLAGEETQYF | TGTGTCAGCAGTGGAGGACTAGCGGGAGAAGAGACCCAGTACTTC
few | TRBD1 | TRBJ1-2 | TRBV19 | CASSPSRDSSNYGYTF | TGTGCCAGTAGTCCTTCCCGGGACAGCTCTAACTATGGCTACACCTTC
NA | NA | TRBJ2-3 | TRBV7-9 | CASSLAVGGSTDTQYF | TGTGCCAGCAGCTTAGCAGTAGGTGGGAGCACAGATACGCAGTATTTT
NA | NA | TRBJ1-3 | TRBV5-6 | CASSLALGPGNTIYF | TGTGCCAGCAGCTTGGCCTTGGGCCCTGGAAACACCATATATTTT
NA | NA | TRBJ2-1 | TRBV6-2/TRBV6-3 | CASSSAKFYYNEQFF | TGTGCCAGCAGCAGCGCGAAATTCTACTACAATGAGCAGTTCTTC
NA | NA | TRBJ1-5 | TRBV6-4 | CAVKGWGGKWKPQHF | TGTGCCGTTAAGGGGTGGGGGGGGAAGTGGAAGCCCCAGCATTTT
NA | TRBD1 | TRBJ2-7 | TRBV4-3 | CASSQDHYLVTGERREQYF | TGCGCCAGCAGCCAAGATCATTATTTGGTGACAGGGGAACGTCGGGAGCAGTACTTC
many | NA | TRBJ1-2 | TRBV30 | CAWSAGEANYGYTF | TGTGCCTGGAGTGCAGGGGAGGCCAACTATGGCTACACCTTC
NA | NA | TRBJ2-5 | TRBV2 | CASSEIFGQGQETQYF | TGTGCCAGCAGTGAAATTTTCGGGCAGGGACAAGAGACCCAGTACTTC
NA | NA | TRBJ1-4 | TRBV5-4 | CASSSQGINEKLFF | TGTGCCAGCAGCTCTCAGGGAATTAATGAAAAACTGTTTTTT
NA | NA | TRBJ2-1 | TRBV12-3/TRBV12-4 | CASSARDYGNEQFF | TGTGCCAGCAGTGCGCGGGATTACGGCAATGAGCAGTTCTTC
few | TRBD1 | TRBJ1-4 | TRBV5-6 | CASSFLGTGTNEKLFF | TGTGCCAGCAGCTTCCTCGGGACAGGGACTAATGAAAAACTGTTTTTT
few | TRBD2 | TRBJ2-2 | TRBV15 | CATSRAAGTGELFF | TGTGCCACCAGCAGAGCAGCGGGGACCGGGGAGCTGTTTTTT
many | TRBD2 | TRBJ2-7 | TRBV9 | CASSVDGSGPSYEQYF | TGTGCCAGCAGCGTAGATGGTAGCGGGCCCTCCTACGAGCAGTACTTC
medium-sized | TRBD1 | TRBJ2-7 | TRBV19 | CASSRGTGVYEQYF | TGTGCCAGTAGTAGAGGGACAGGGGTTTACGAGCAGTACTTC
few | NA | TRBJ2-7 | TRBV19 | CASSMASEIGPYEQYF | TGTGCCAGTAGTATGGCTAGCGAAATCGGTCCCTACGAGCAGTACTTC
many | NA | TRBJ2-1 | TRBV20-1 | CSARGQSSYNEQFF | TGCAGTGCTAGAGGACAATCGAGTTACAATGAGCAGTTCTTC
NA | TRBD2 | TRBJ2-1 | TRBV3-1 | CASSGTSGGSYSEQFF | TGTGCCAGCAGCGGGACTAGCGGTGGGTCCTACAGTGAGCAGTTCTTC
NA | NA | TRBJ1-6 | TRBV4-2 | CASSPTTASWGNSPLHF | TGTGCCAGCAGCCCTACGACAGCCTCGTGGGGTAATTCACCCCTCCACTTT
NA | NA | TRBJ1-2 | TRBV5-5 | CASSLFLDGGGYTF | TGTGCCAGCAGCTTATTTCTTGACGGCGGAGGCTACACCTTC
NA | NA | TRBJ2-7 | TRBV7-2 | CDSSLISATYEQYF | TGTGACAGCAGCTTGATTAGCGCAACTTACGAGCAGTACTTC
NA | NA | TRBJ2-7 | TRBV6-1 | CASSERVRGPRGYEQYF | TGTGCCAGCAGTGAACGAGTGCGGGGACCGCGCGGGTACGAGCAGTACTTC
many | NA | TRBJ2-3 | TRBV19 | CASKDGVSTDTQYF | TGTGCCAGTAAGGACGGAGTTAGCACAGATACGCAGTATTTT
NA | NA | TRBJ1-1 | TRBV5-1 | CASSSGRQNTEAFF | TGCGCCAGCAGCTCCGGGAGGCAGAACACTGAAGCTTTCTTT
many | NA | TRBJ1-5 | TRBV15 | CATSTSEGFSNQPQHF | TGTGCCACCAGCACCAGCGAGGGGTTTAGCAATCAGCCCCAGCATTTT
NA | TRBD2 | TRBJ2-4 | TRBV27 | CASSTRATQSGSGENIQYF | TGTGCCAGCAGTACACGCGCTACCCAAAGCGGGAGTGGCGAAAACATTCAGTACTTC
few | TRBD1 | TRBJ1-1 | TRBV7-3 | CASSLNRGNTEAFF | TGTGCCAGCAGCTTAAACAGGGGAAACACTGAAGCTTTCTTT
NA | NA | TRBJ2-3 | TRBV20-1 | CSSALGRSTDTQYF | TGCAGTTCTGCGCTTGGGCGGAGCACAGATACGCAGTATTTT
few | NA | TRBJ2-1 | TRBV2 | CATKPTPGHPRDNEQFF | TGTGCCACAAAACCAACTCCGGGACACCCCCGCGACAATGAGCAGTTCTTC
NA | NA | TRBJ1-4 | TRBV6-5 | CSSSILREGEKLFF | TGTTCCAGCAGTATACTCAGGGAGGGGGAAAAACTGTTTTTT
few | NA | TRBJ2-7 | TRBV3-1 | CASSQGVVYEQYF | TGTGCCAGCAGCCAAGGGGTAGTTTACGAGCAGTACTTC
NA | NA | TRBJ1-2 | TRBV7-9 | CVSSLVGTDYGYTF | TGTGTCAGCAGCTTAGTTGGGACTGACTATGGCTACACCTTC
few | TRBD1 | TRBJ2-6 | TRBV7-9 | CASTETGFVLTF | TGTGCCAGCACCGAGACAGGGTTCGTCCTGACTTTC
many | NA | TRBJ1-3 | TRBV6-1 | CASGYGGSSGNTIYF | TGTGCCAGCGGATACGGGGGGAGCTCTGGAAACACCATATATTTT
NA | NA | TRBJ1-1 | TRBV9 | CASSVGEGVVATEAFF | TGTGCCAGCAGCGTAGGGGAGGGGGTGGTCGCCACTGAAGCTTTCTTT
many | NA | TRBJ1-4 | TRBV27 | CASSLWFRGTNEKLFF | TGTGCCAGCAGTTTATGGTTCAGGGGCACTAATGAAAAACTGTTTTTT
NA | TRBD2 | TRBJ2-2 | TRBV6-1 | CASSSKTSGSGELFF | TGTGCCAGCAGTTCCAAGACTAGCGGGAGCGGGGAGCTGTTTTTT